One and the same sample provided the 23 T cell receptor beta chains below, sequenced in a study of blood T cell repertoires in COVID-19. Sequencing used immunoSEQ multiplex PCR; TCRdb keeps in-frame clones, though not all of them. The sample lists about 140,000 clones, approximately 80% occurring once. The sample comprised peripheral blood. Source of these receptors: a man aged 45-65 years with acute or convalescent COVID-19.

V gene TRBV30 combines with J gene TRBJ2-3; TRBD2 aligns across 9 bases. The CDR3 has 14 amino acids. In germline, CDR1 is GTSNPN, CDR2 SVGIG (reference sequence). The V segment lost 3 bases and the J segment 5 bases; nucleotides outside the gene matches: 6. The CDR3 loop is CAWRERGAKDTQYF. As DNA, the CDR3 is TGTGCCTGGAGGGAGCGGGGGGCGAAAGATACGCAGTATTTT.

The rearrangement joins TRBV4-2 to TRBJ1-6; TRBD1 agrees at 7 bases. This CDR3 spans 17 amino acids. Germline assignment: CDR1 LGHNA and CDR2 YNFKEQ. Trimming at V came to 4 bases and at J to 6 bases, leaving 12 bases not matched to a gene. The CDR3 protein is CASSLVNRGQGNSPLHF. The CDR3 DNA is TGTGCCAGCAGCCTAGTCAACAGGGGCCAGGGTAATTCACCCCTCCACTTT.

This sequence joins TRBV18 and TRBJ1-5; maybe TRBD1 (5 bases). The germline gives CDR1 KGHSH, CDR2 LQKENI. The CDR3 extends over 14 amino acids. V gave up 5 bases and J gave up 6 bases, with 14 bases separating them. CDR3 nucleotides: TGTGCCAGCTCAGACTCAGGGTTCACTCAGCCCCAGCATTTT. Translating gives CASSDSGFTQPQHF.

This clone was seen once. V gene TRBV18 combines with J gene TRBJ2-3; TRBD2 is a possible D gene (6 bases). Germline V gene lookup returns CDR1 KGHSH and CDR2 LQKENI. This CDR3 is built from 14 residues. V was shortened by 0 bases and J by 3 bases, with 7 bases between the two germline ends. The CDR3 loop reads CASSPPGGTDTQYF. CDR3 coding DNA: TGTGCCAGCTCACCACCTGGAGGGACAGATACGCAGTATTTT.

The chain combines TRBV6-1 with TRBJ1-6; D is ambiguous. The CDR3 runs 12 residues. Looked up from germline, CDR1 is MNHNS and CDR2 is SASEGT. V dropped 7 bases and J dropped 7 bases, with 8 bases sitting between them. The CDR3 here is CASNQANSPLHF. CDR3 coding DNA: TGTGCCAGCAATCAGGCCAATTCACCCCTCCACTTT.

The chain is built from TRBV5-1 and TRBJ2-2, with no clear D. Trimming took 0 bases from V and 7 from J, leaving 7 bases between them. The germline gives CDR1 SGHRS, CDR2 YFSETQ. This CDR3 spans 13 amino acids. The CDR3 sequence is CASSLDSSGELFF. Written as DNA, the CDR3 is TGCGCCAGCAGCTTGGATAGTAGCGGGGAGCTGTTTTTT.

The rearrangement joins TRBV2 to TRBJ1-2; TRBD1 aligns across 9 bases. Germline assignment: CDR1 SNHLY and CDR2 FYNNEI. The CDR3 is 16 residues long. The V segment lost 5 bases and the J segment 6 bases; nucleotides outside the gene matches: 13. In DNA, the CDR3 is TGTGCCAGCAGTTTTCGGGCGTGGGGACAGGGTAATGGCTACACCTTC. This gives the protein CASSFRAWGQGNGYTF.

The chain joins TRBV18 to TRBJ1-1; unclear D gene. The CDR3 is made up of 15 amino acids. CDR1 and CDR2 (germline): KGHSH, LQKENI. V dropped 2 bases and J dropped 4 bases, with 14 bases sitting between them. The CDR3 protein is CASSPADNLGTEAFF. CDR3 sequence (DNA): TGTGCCAGCTCACCAGCAGACAATTTAGGCACTGAAGCTTTCTTT.

The V gene is TRBV20-1, the J gene TRBJ2-3, with 7 bases fitting TRBD2. This CDR3 is 14 amino acids long. Germline V gene data show CDR1 as DFQATT and CDR2 as SNEGSKA (reference sequence). V lost 3 bases, J lost 3 bases, and 6 bases stayed unmatched. The CDR3 DNA reads TGCAGTGCTAGTCCCGGGGGGAGGACAGATACGCAGTATTTT. This translates into CSASPGGRTDTQYF.

Turning to this clone: Other DNA sequences in the sample encode the same CDR3. The V gene is TRBV5-1, the J gene TRBJ2-5; 9 bases fit TRBD2. V gave up 2 bases and J gave up 2 bases; unmatched junction bases: 4. The length of the CDR3 is 15 residues. Per germline, CDR1 SGHRS and CDR2 YFSETQ. CDR3 nucleotides: TGCGCCAGCAGCTTTCCTAGCGGGGTTCAAGAGACCCAGTACTTC. Amino acid sequence: CASSFPSGVQETQYF.

The table lists this clone with a few counts. The chain joins TRBV5-6 to TRBJ2-7, with 9 bases fitting TRBD1. Germline-derived CDR1 and CDR2 are SGHDT and YYEEEE. Trimming took 2 bases from V and 4 from J; bases not matched to a gene: 7. CDR3 length: 15 amino acids. The chain's CDR3 is CASSLMGQGGYEQYF. The CDR3 nucleotides are TGTGCCAGCAGCTTAATGGGACAGGGAGGGTACGAGCAGTACTTC.

V usage is TRBV6-5 and J usage is TRBJ2-7; D is ambiguous. The CDR3 is 14 amino acids. Looked up from germline, CDR1 is MNHEY and CDR2 is SVGAGI. Trimming shortened V by 1 base and J by 0 bases, and 7 bases separated the two germline ends. The CDR3 sequence is CASSYFGTSYEQYF. CDR3 bases: TGTGCCAGCAGTTACTTTGGCACCTCCTACGAGCAGTACTTC.

The chain employs TRBV3-1 (or the pseudogene TRBV3-2) and TRBJ2-1, with 9 bases that match TRBD1. Germline V lookup: CDR1 LGHDT, CDR2 YNNKEL (reference sequence). This CDR3 is 17 amino acids long. Trimming removed 4 bases from V and 1 base from J; junction bases left unmatched: 8. The DNA for the CDR3 is TGTGCCAGCAGCCTGAAACAGGGGGCGTTTTCCTACAATGAGCAGTTCTTC. This sequence encodes CASSLKQGAFSYNEQFF.

The chain uses TRBV7-3 and TRBJ2-5; TRBD2 matches 8 bases. With V trimmed by 1 base and J by 2 bases, 3 bases remained unmatched. Germline values: CDR1 SGHTA, CDR2 FQGTGA. CDR3 length: 15 residues. CDR3 sequence reads: CASSLNGGGQETQYF. The CDR3 DNA follows: TGTGCCAGCAGCTTAAATGGCGGGGGGCAAGAGACCCAGTACTTC.

The chain carries TRBV9 and TRBJ1-1; D is uncertain. CDR3 length: 19 residues. The germline gives CDR1 SGDLS, CDR2 YYNGEE. V dropped 3 bases and J dropped 1 base, with 25 bases sitting between them. CDR3 sequence (DNA): TGTGCCAGCAGCGACCCTCTTGGATTTCGGAGGGAGGGGAACACTGAAGCTTTCTTT. It codes for CASSDPLGFRREGNTEAFF.

This clone was detected only once. Written as DNA, the CDR3 is TGTGCCTGGAGTAAAACTAGCGCATACAATGAGCAGTTCTTC. The encoded protein is CAWSKTSAYNEQFF. The chain recombines TRBV30 with TRBJ2-1; the match to TRBD2 covers 7 bases. Germline V lookup: CDR1 GTSNPN, CDR2 SVGIG (reference sequence). This CDR3 is built from 14 residues. The V segment lost 2 bases and the J segment 4 bases; nucleotides outside the gene matches: 5.

This clone was found a few times. The same CDR3 can be traced to other DNA sequences in this sample. The rearrangement links TRBV2 to TRBJ2-5; perhaps TRBD2 as D (5 bases). CDR3 length: 13 amino acids. In germline, CDR1 is SNHLY, CDR2 FYNNEI. V dropped 7 bases and J dropped 5 bases, with 14 bases sitting between them. CDR3 nucleotide sequence: TGTGCCAGCAACCGGCTAGCCGGTGAGACCCAGTACTTC. This encodes CASNRLAGETQYF.

The J gene is TRBJ2-5, the V gene TRBV7-8; D might be TRBD2 (5 bases). This CDR3 is 15 amino acids long. Germline values: CDR1 SGHVS, CDR2 FQNEAQ. Deletions cut 5 bases from V and 7 bases from J, with 20 bases between. CDR3 sequence: CASSPRRTQEMTQYF. The CDR3 DNA reads as TGTGCCAGCAGCCCCCGGAGGACCCAAGAGATGACCCAGTACTTC.

This clone was seen more than once but under ten times. The rearrangement joins TRBV3-1 (or the pseudogene TRBV3-2) to TRBJ2-1; weak D call: TRBD2 (6 bases). Germline CDR1 reads LGHDT; CDR2 reads YNNKEL (reference sequence). The CDR3 totals 13 residues. V was clipped by 4 bases and J by 12 bases, with 16 bases between them. This CDR3 reads CASSLTAEGGQFF. CDR3 DNA: TGTGCCAGCAGCCTTACAGCGGAGGGAGGGCAGTTCTTC.

In this sample, this clone turned up many times. The rearrangement uses TRBV7-4 and TRBJ1-5; tentative D call: TRBD1 (5 bases). The CDR3 runs 15 residues. The ends were cut back, 5 bases at V and 0 bases at J, with 11 bases in the middle. CDR1 is SGHVT, CDR2 SQSDAQ, per germline. The CDR3 region has the DNA TGTGCCAGCAGCCCCGGACAAAATAGCAATCAGCCCCAGCATTTT. As protein: CASSPGQNSNQPQHF.

The J gene is TRBJ1-3, the V gene TRBV11-2; TRBD1 matches at 7 bases. The CDR3 length is 17 residues. CDR1 is SGHAT and CDR2 is FQNNGV in the germline V gene. J lost 0 bases, V lost 2 bases, and 7 bases had no gene match. CDR3 protein: CASSLWDRISSGNTIYF. CDR3 DNA: TGTGCCAGCAGCTTATGGGACAGAATAAGCTCTGGAAACACCATATATTTT.

The chain is built from TRBV9 and TRBJ2-2, with 8 positions matching TRBD1. The junction had 2 bases not matched to a gene; V was cut back by 4 bases and J by 0 bases. CDR1 is SGDLS, CDR2 YYNGEE, per germline. The CDR3 covers 15 residues. CDR3 in DNA: TGTGCCAGCAGCCCGACAGGGGCGAACACCGGGGAGCTGTTTTTT. Translated, it gives CASSPTGANTGELFF.

V is TRBV2 and J is TRBJ1-5, with 8 bases matching TRBD1. V gave up 5 bases and J gave up 9 bases; unmatched junction bases: 12. Germline values: CDR1 SNHLY, CDR2 FYNNEI. CDR3 length: 15 residues. The CDR3: CASSLDRVEGRPQHF. CDR3 in DNA: TGTGCCAGCAGTCTGGACAGGGTCGAGGGGCGGCCCCAGCATTTT.